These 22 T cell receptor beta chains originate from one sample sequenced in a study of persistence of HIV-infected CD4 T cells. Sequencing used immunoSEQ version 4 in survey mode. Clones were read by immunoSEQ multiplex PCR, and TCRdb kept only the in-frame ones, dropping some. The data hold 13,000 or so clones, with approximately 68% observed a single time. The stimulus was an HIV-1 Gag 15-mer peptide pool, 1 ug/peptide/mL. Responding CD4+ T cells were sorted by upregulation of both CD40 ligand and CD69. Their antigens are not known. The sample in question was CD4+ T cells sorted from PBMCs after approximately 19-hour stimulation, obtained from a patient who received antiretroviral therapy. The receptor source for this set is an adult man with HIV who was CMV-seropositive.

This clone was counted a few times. Here the CDR3 reads CASSLEGNRESEQYF. Written as DNA, the CDR3 is TGTGCCAGCAGCTTAGAGGGGAATAGGGAGAGCGAGCAGTACTTC. The V call is TRBV7-9, the J call TRBJ2-7; D is tentatively TRBD1 or TRBD2 (5 bases each). CDR1 is SEHNR, CDR2 FQNEAQ, per germline (reference sequence). V was clipped by 1 base and J by 6 bases, with 16 bases between them. The CDR3 consists of 15 residues. The variable domain in full, completed from reference TRBV7-9 and TRBJ2-7, reads DTGVSQNPRHKITKRGQNVTFRCDPISEHNRLYWYRQTLGQGPEFLTYFQNEAQLEKSRLLSDRFSAERPKGSFSTLEIQRTEQGDSAMYLCASSLEGNRESEQYFGPGTRLTVT.

The CDR3 DNA reads TGTGCCAGTAGTATAGATCACCAGACAGGGTTCAACTATGGCTACACCTTC. Protein: CASSIDHQTGFNYGYTF. The chain employs TRBV19 and TRBJ1-2; 7 nucleotides align to TRBD1. The CDR3 sequence is 17 residues long. Germline V gene lookup returns CDR1 LNHDA and CDR2 SQIVND (reference sequence). J was trimmed by 2 bases and V by 0 bases; bases with no gene match: 9.

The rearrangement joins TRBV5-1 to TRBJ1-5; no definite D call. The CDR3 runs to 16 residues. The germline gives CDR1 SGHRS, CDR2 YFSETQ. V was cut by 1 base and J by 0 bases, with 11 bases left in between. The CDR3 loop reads CASSLTSGPSNQPQHF. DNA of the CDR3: TGCGCCAGCAGCTTGACGTCGGGCCCTAGCAATCAGCCCCAGCATTTT. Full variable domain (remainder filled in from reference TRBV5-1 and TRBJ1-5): KAGVTQTPRYLIKTRGQQVTLSCSPISGHRSVSWYQQTPGQGLQFLFEYFSETQRNKGNFPGRFSGRQFSNSRSEMNVSTLELGDSALYLCASSLTSGPSNQPQHFGDGTRLSIL.

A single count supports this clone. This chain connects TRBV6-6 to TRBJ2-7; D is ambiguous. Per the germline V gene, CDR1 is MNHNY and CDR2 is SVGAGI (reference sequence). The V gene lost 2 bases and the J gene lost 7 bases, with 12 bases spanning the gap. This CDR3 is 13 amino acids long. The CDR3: CASSYREGQEQYF. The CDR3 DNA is TGTGCCAGCAGTTACAGGGAAGGTCAAGAGCAGTACTTC.

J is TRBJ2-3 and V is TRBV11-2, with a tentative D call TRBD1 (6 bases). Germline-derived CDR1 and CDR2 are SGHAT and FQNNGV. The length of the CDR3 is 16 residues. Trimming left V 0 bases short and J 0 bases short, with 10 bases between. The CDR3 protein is CASSLEGAFSTDTQYF. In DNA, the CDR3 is TGTGCCAGCAGCTTAGAGGGGGCTTTTAGCACAGATACGCAGTATTTT.

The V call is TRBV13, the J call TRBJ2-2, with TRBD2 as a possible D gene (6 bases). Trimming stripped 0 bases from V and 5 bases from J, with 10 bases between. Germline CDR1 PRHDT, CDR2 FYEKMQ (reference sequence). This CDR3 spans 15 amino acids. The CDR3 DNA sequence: TGTGCCAGCAGCTTAGGTGGGAGGAATACCGGGGAGCTGTTTTTT. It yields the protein CASSLGGRNTGELFF.

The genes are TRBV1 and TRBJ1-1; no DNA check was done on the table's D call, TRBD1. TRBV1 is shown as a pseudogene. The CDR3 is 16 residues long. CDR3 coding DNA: TGCACCAGCAGCCGCAACAGGGAACGGGCGAACACTGAAGCTTTCTTT. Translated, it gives CTSSRNRERANTEAFF.

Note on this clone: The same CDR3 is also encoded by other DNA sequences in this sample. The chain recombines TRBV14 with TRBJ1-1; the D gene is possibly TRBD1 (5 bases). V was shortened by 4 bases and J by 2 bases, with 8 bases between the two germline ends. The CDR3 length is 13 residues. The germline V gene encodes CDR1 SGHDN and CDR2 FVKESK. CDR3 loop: CASSRGLNTEAFF. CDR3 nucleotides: TGTGCCAGCAGCCGGGGGTTAAACACTGAAGCTTTCTTT.

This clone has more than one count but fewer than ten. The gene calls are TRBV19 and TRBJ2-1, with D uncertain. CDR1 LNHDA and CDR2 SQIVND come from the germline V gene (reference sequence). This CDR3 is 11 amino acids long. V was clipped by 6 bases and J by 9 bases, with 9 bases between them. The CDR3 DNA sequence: TGTGCCAGTAGGGAATCGGTTGAGCAGTTCTTC. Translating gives CASRESVEQFF.

This CDR3 reads CASSSPENYGYTF. The CDR3 bases are TGTGCCAGCAGTTCCCCGGAGAACTATGGCTACACCTTC. This sequence joins TRBV12-3 or TRBV12-4 and TRBJ1-2; unclear D gene. The CDR3 length is 13 residues. The V end was cut by 4 bases, the J end by 2 bases, with 8 bases between.

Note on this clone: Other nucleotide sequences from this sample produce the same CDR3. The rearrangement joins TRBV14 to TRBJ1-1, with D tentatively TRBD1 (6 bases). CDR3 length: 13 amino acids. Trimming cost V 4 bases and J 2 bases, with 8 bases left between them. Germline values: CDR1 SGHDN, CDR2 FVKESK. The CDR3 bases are TGTGCCAGCAGCCGGGGGCTTAACACTGAAGCTTTCTTT. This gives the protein CASSRGLNTEAFF.

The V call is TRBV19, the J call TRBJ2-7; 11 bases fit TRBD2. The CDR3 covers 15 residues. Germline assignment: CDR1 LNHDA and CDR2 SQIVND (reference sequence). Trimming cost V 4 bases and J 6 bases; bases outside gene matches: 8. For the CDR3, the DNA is TGTGCCAGTAGTACCCCAACTACTAGCGGGAGCGAGCAGTACTTC. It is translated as CASSTPTTSGSEQYF.

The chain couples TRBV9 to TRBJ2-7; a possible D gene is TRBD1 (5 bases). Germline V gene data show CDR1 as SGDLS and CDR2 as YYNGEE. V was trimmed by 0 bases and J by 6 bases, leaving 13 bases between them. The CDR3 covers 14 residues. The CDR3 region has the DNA TGTGCCAGCAGCGTAGGGCACAGGCTGGGCGAGCAGTACTTC. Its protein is CASSVGHRLGEQYF. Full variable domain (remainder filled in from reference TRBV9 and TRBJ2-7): DSGVTQTPKHLITATGQRVTLRCSPRSGDLSVYWYQQSLDQGLQFLIQYYNGEERAKGNILERFSAQQFPDLHSELNLSSLELGDSALYFCASSVGHRLGEQYFGPGTRLTVT.

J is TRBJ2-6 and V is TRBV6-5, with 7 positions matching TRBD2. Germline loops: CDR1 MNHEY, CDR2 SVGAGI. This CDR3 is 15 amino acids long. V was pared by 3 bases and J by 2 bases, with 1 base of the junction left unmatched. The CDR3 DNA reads TGTGCCAGCAGTTATGGGGGGGCTGGGGCCAACGTCCTGACTTTC. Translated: CASSYGGAGANVLTF.

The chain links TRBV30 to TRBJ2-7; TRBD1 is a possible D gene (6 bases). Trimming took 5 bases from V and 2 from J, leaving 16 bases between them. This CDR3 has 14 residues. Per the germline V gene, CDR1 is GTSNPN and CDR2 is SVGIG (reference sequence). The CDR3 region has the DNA TGTGCCTGGGGGGGCAGGGCCTACGCCTACGAGCAGTACTTC. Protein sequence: CAWGGRAYAYEQYF.

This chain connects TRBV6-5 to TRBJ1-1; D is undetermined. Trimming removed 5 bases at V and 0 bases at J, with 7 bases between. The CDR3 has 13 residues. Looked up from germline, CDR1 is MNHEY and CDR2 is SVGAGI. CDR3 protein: CASSRAVNTEAFF. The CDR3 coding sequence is TGTGCCAGCAGTCGGGCGGTGAACACTGAAGCTTTCTTT.

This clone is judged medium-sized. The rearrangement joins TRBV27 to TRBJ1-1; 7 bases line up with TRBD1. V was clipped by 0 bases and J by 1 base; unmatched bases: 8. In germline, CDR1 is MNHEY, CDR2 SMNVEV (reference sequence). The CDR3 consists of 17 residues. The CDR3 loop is CASSLSGGGARNTEAFF. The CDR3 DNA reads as TGTGCCAGCAGTTTATCAGGAGGGGGCGCCCGGAACACTGAAGCTTTCTTT.

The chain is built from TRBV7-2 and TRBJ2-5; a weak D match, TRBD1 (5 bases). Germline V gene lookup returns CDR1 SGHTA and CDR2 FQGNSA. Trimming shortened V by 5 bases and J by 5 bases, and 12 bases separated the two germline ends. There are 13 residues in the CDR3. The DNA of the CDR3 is TGTGCCAGCAGCCCTCAGGGTCGGGAGACCCAGTACTTC. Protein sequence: CASSPQGRETQYF.

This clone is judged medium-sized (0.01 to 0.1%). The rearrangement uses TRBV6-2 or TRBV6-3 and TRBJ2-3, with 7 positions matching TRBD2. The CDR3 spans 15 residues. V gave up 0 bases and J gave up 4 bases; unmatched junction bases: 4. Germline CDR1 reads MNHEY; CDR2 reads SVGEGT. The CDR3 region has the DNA TGTGCCAGCAGTTACTCGAAGGGAGGGGCAGATACGCAGTATTTT. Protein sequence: CASSYSKGGADTQYF.

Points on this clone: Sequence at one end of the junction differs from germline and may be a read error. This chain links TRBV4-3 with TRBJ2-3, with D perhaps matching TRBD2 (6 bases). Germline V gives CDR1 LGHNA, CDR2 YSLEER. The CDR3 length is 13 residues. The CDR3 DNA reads TGCGCCAGCAGCCAAGGGGTGGGGGGATTGAGTAGTTTT. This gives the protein CASSQGVGGLSSF.

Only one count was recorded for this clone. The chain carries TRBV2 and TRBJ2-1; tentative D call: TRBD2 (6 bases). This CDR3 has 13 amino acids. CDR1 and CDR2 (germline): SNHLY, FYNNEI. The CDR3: CSRGYSSYNEQFF. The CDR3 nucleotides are TGTTCCCGGGGGTATAGCTCCTACAATGAGCAGTTCTTC.

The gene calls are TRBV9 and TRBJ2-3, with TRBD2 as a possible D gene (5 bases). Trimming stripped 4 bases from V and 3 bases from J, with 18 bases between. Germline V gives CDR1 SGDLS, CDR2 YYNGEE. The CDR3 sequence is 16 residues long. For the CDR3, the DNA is TGTGCCAGCAGCCCCCGCGAAGGGAGAGTGACAGATACGCAGTATTTT. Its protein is CASSPREGRVTDTQYF.